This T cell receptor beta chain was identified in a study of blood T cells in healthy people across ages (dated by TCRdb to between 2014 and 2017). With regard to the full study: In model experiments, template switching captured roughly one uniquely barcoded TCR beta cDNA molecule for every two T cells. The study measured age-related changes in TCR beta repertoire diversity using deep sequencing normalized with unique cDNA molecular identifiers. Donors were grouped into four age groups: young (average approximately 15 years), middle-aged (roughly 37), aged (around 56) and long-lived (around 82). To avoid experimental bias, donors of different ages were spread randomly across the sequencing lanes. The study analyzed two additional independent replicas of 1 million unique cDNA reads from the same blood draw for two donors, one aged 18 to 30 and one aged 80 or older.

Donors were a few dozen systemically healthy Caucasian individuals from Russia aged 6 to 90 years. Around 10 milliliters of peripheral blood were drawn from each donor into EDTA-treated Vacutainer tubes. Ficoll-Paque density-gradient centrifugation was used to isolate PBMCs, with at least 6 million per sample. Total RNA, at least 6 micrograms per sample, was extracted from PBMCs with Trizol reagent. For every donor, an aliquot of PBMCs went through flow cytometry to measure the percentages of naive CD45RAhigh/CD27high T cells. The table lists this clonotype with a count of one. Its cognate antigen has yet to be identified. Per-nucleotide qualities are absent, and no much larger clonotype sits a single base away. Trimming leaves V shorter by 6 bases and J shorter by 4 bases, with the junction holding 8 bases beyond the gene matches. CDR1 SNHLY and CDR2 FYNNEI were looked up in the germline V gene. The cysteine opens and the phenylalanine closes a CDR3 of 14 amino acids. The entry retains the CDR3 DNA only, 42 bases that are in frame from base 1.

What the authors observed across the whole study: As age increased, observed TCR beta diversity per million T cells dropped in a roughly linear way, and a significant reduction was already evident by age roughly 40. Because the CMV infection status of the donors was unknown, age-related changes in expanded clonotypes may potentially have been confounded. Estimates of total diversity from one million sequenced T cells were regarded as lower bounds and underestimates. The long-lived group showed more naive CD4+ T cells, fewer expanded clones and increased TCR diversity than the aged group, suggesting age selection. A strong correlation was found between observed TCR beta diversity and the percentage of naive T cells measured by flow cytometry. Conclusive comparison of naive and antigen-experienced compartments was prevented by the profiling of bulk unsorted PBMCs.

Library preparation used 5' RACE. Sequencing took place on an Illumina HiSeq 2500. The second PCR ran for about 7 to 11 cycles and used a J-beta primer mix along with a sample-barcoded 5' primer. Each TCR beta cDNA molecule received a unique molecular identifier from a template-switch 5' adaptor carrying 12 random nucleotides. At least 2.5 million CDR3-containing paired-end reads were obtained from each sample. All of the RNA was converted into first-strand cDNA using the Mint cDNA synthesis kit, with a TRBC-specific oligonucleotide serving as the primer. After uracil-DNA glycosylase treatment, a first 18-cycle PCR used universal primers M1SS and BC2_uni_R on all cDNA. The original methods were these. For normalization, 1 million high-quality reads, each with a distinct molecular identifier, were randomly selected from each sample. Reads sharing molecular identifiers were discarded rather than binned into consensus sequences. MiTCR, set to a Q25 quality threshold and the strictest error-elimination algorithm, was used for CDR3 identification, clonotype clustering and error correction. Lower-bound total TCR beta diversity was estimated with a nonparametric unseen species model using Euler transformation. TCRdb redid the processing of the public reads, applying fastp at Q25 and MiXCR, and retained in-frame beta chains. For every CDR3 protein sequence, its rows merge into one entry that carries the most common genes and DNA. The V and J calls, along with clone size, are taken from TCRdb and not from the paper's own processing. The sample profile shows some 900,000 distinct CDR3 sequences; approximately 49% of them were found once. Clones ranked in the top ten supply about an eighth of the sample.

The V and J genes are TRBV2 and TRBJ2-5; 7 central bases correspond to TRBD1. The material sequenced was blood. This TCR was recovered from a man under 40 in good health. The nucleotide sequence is TGTGCCAGCAGCGTCGACAGGGTGGGAGAGACCCAGTACTTC. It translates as CASSVDRVGETQYF. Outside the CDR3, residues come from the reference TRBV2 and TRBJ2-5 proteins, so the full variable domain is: EPEVTQTPSHQVTQMGQEVILRCVPISNHLYFYWYRQILGQKVEFLVSFYNNEISEKSEIFDDQFSVERPDGSNFTLKIRSTKLEDSAMYFCASSVDRVGETQYFGPGTRLLVL.